The 29 T cell receptor beta chains presented below share a single source sample, sequenced in a study of vaccination effects on CD4 cells after COVID-19. Sequenced by immunoSEQ multiplex PCR; TCRdb stores in-frame clones only, minus some. The sample contains more than 45,000 clones, more than 75% of which appear only once. Antigen-specific CD4+ T cells expanded by the ViraFEST assay with viral peptide pools were then sequenced. After less than twelve days in culture, the CD4+ T cells were isolated. SARS-CoV-2 infected the person between March and December 2020, as confirmed by PCR. Antigen specificity for these receptors is unknown. This material consisted of CD4+ T cells from PBMCs cultured with HIV peptides, taken before COVID-19 vaccination. The subset: HIV-1 Nef peptide pool negative control/reference culture. These receptors were obtained from a human donor who had a prior SARS-CoV-2 infection.

This clone has just one count. The chain is built from TRBV28 and TRBJ1-2; D uncertain. In germline, CDR1 is MDHEN, CDR2 SYDVKM. The V end lost 1 base, the J end lost 5 bases, and 11 bases lay between the germline ends. This CDR3 has 14 residues. In DNA, the CDR3 is TGTGCCAGCAGTTTATCGGGGTTGGAATATGGCTACACCTTC. As protein: CASSLSGLEYGYTF.

The chain employs TRBV25-1 and TRBJ2-3, with TRBD1 identical over 7 bases. The V segment lost 4 bases and the J segment 0 bases; nucleotides outside the gene matches: 4. The CDR3 loop spans 15 amino acids. Looked up from germline, CDR1 is MGHDK and CDR2 is SYGVNS. This CDR3 is CASSVPGQSTDTQYF. Written as DNA, the CDR3 is TGTGCCAGCAGTGTGCCGGGACAGAGCACAGATACGCAGTATTTT.

The V gene is TRBV30, the J gene TRBJ2-4, with 7 nucleotides matching TRBD1. CDR3 length: 14 amino acids. The J segment lost 1 base and the V segment lost 8 bases, leaving 8 bases of the junction unmatched. Germline lookup yields CDR1 GTSNPN and CDR2 SVGIG (reference sequence). The CDR3 region has the DNA TGTGCCCTGGAGAGGGACAGTGCCAAAAACATTCAGTACTTC. Protein: CALERDSAKNIQYF.

The genes are TRBV7-3 and TRBJ2-1; TRBD1 agrees at 8 bases. Looked up from germline, CDR1 is SGHTA and CDR2 is FQGTGA. This CDR3 has 14 amino acids. The J segment lost 7 bases and the V segment lost 2 bases, leaving 4 bases of the junction unmatched. The CDR3 is CASSLQGARNEQFF. For the CDR3, the DNA is TGTGCCAGCAGCTTACAGGGGGCGCGGAATGAGCAGTTCTTC.

The CDR3 nucleotides are TGTGCCATCAGGGGAGATAGCGGGGTGAGCACAGATACGCAGTATTTT. Its translation is CAIRGDSGVSTDTQYF. The rearrangement joins TRBV10-3 to TRBJ2-3; 8 positions agree with TRBD2. Germline loops: CDR1 ENHRY, CDR2 SYGVKD. There are 16 residues in the CDR3. Trimming cost V 6 bases and J 0 bases; bases outside gene matches: 8.

A single count supports this clone. The J gene is TRBJ1-4, the V gene TRBV29-1, with 9 bases lining up with TRBD1. Germline CDR1 SQVTM, CDR2 ANQGSEA. The trim removed 6 bases at V and 5 bases at J, leaving 7 bases unmatched. CDR3 length equals 14 residues. The CDR3 is CSVDTGTGNEKLFF. The CDR3 bases are TGCAGCGTCGACACCGGGACAGGGAATGAAAAACTGTTTTTT.

V and J are TRBV5-1 and TRBJ2-1; D remains ambiguous. Between the trimmed V and J ends, which lost 0 bases and 8 bases, there was a span of 15 bases. In germline, CDR1 is SGHRS, CDR2 YFSETQ. This CDR3 has 15 amino acids. CDR3 bases: TGCGCCAGCAGCTTGGTGGCTCCCAACGATGATGAGCAGTTCTTC. Encoded protein: CASSLVAPNDDEQFF.

V is TRBV19 and J is TRBJ2-7; D possibly corresponds to TRBD2 (7 bases). Trimming pared 2 bases from V and 6 bases from J, leaving 20 bases between. Per germline, CDR1 LNHDA and CDR2 SQIVND (reference sequence). The CDR3 sequence is 16 residues long. CDR3: CASSIWRGGPLGEQYF. Here the CDR3 DNA reads TGTGCCAGTAGTATATGGAGGGGGGGGCCGCTGGGCGAGCAGTACTTC.

The chain is built from TRBV9 and TRBJ1-1; D not certain. Trimming left V 5 bases short and J 1 base short, with 12 bases between. The CDR3 runs to 14 residues. The germline gives CDR1 SGDLS, CDR2 YYNGEE. CDR3 region: CASRVGIGNTEAFF. CDR3 DNA sequence: TGTGCCAGCAGAGTGGGTATAGGGAACACTGAAGCTTTCTTT.

The chain combines TRBV6-6 with TRBJ1-4, with D tentatively TRBD1 (5 bases). The ends were cut back, 4 bases at V and 8 bases at J, with 11 bases in the middle. Germline values: CDR1 MNHNY, CDR2 SVGAGI (reference sequence). The CDR3 has 13 residues. CDR3 residues: CASSWAKGEKLFF. The CDR3, as DNA: TGTGCCAGCAGTTGGGCGAAGGGGGAAAAACTGTTTTTT.

The J gene is TRBJ2-5, the V gene TRBV3-1 (or the pseudogene TRBV3-2); D is uncertain. V was shortened by 0 bases and J by 9 bases, with 8 bases between the two germline ends. Germline CDR1 LGHDT, CDR2 YNNKEL (reference sequence). The CDR3 consists of 12 residues. As DNA, the CDR3 is TGTGCCAGCAGCCAAGATTCGAGACCCCAGTACTTC. This sequence encodes CASSQDSRPQYF.

This clone has a handful of counts. This chain joins TRBV4-2 and TRBJ2-2; 8 bases match TRBD2. The V gene end was trimmed by 3 bases and the J gene end by 4 bases; junction bases not matched to a gene: 1. The germline gives CDR1 LGHNA, CDR2 YNFKEQ. The CDR3 loop spans 14 amino acids. The CDR3 nucleotides read TGTGCCAGCAGCCACGGGGGGGGCACCGGGGAGCTGTTTTTT. Protein product: CASSHGGGTGELFF.

This clone was seen a few times. The rearrangement links TRBV7-9 to TRBJ2-1; 9 positions agree with TRBD2. Germline trimming cut 0 bases from V and 4 bases from J; bases unmatched to any gene: 7. The CDR3 runs 17 residues. Germline V lookup: CDR1 SEHNR, CDR2 FQNEAQ (reference sequence). The CDR3 loop reads CASSLARTSGLYNEQFF. CDR3 DNA: TGTGCCAGCAGCTTAGCTCGAACTAGCGGGCTGTACAATGAGCAGTTCTTC.

The chain uses TRBV19 and TRBJ2-7; D is possibly TRBD1 or TRBD2 (5 bases each). V lost 6 bases and J 2 bases, leaving 11 bases between the germline ends. CDR3 size: 13 residues. Germline V lookup: CDR1 LNHDA, CDR2 SQIVND (reference sequence). The CDR3 DNA sequence: TGTGCCAGTAGCGGGACGATAACCTACGAGCAGTACTTC. Protein product: CASSGTITYEQYF.

The chain combines TRBV7-9 with TRBJ2-5; 11 bases map to TRBD2. The CDR3 length is 15 residues. Germline V gene sequence: CDR1 SEHNR, CDR2 FQNEAQ (reference sequence). Losses at the gene ends were 5 bases for V and 2 bases for J; bases not matched to a gene: 4. The CDR3 protein is CASSLRLAGQETQYF. In DNA form, the CDR3 reads TGTGCCAGCAGCCTGAGACTAGCGGGACAAGAGACCCAGTACTTC. Full variable domain (outside the CDR3, taken from reference TRBV7-9 and TRBJ2-5): DTGVSQNPRHKITKRGQNVTFRCDPISEHNRLYWYRQTLGQGPEFLTYFQNEAQLEKSRLLSDRFSAERPKGSFSTLEIQRTEQGDSAMYLCASSLRLAGQETQYFGPGTRLLVL.

This chain joins TRBV5-1 and TRBJ2-1; TRBD1 matches at 7 bases. The germline V gene encodes CDR1 SGHRS and CDR2 YFSETQ. CDR3 length equals 14 residues. V lost 4 bases, J lost 6 bases, and 7 bases stayed unmatched. CDR3 nucleotides: TGCGCCAGCAGCCTCACGACAGGGAGCAATGAGCAGTTCTTC. Residues: CASSLTTGSNEQFF.

The gene calls are TRBV7-2 and TRBJ1-2; TRBD1 might be the D (6 bases). V lost 4 bases, J lost 6 bases, and 18 bases lay in between. The CDR3 covers 15 residues. Germline values: CDR1 SGHTA, CDR2 FQGNSA. CDR3 DNA: TGTGCCAGCAGCTCAGCATGGTGGGACAATGATGGCTACACCTTC. Protein product: CASSSAWWDNDGYTF.

The rearrangement joins TRBV5-8 to TRBJ2-5; 9 bases align to TRBD2. Germline CDR1 is SGHTS and CDR2 is YDEGEE. After removal of 4 bases from V and 5 bases from J, the junction contained 12 bases not matched to a gene. The CDR3 is 16 amino acids. In DNA, the CDR3 is TGTGCCAGCAGCCTAGCTATTGGCGGGGGGGGCGAGACCCAGTACTTC. It encodes CASSLAIGGGGETQYF.

J is TRBJ2-3 and V is TRBV27; D gene ambiguous. Trimming took 0 bases from V and 2 from J, leaving 15 bases between them. CDR3 length: 17 residues. The germline V gene encodes CDR1 MNHEY and CDR2 SMNVEV (reference sequence). The CDR3 DNA reads TGTGCCAGCAGTTTATCACTTGTTGCAACGGTCACAGATACGCAGTATTTT. Residues: CASSLSLVATVTDTQYF.

This sequence joins TRBV6-9 and TRBJ1-4, with TRBD1 identical over 7 bases. CDR1 and CDR2 (germline): MNHGY, SVAAGI. The CDR3 covers 16 residues. The V gene end was trimmed by 6 bases and the J gene end by 8 bases; junction bases not matched to a gene: 15. In DNA, the CDR3 is TGTGCCAGCAGACCCATTAAAGGGGGCAGGTGCGAAAAACTGTTTTTT. This gives the protein CASRPIKGGRCEKLFF.

The chain links TRBV6-5 to TRBJ1-5; a possible D gene is TRBD1 (6 bases). V lost 5 bases to trimming and J lost 6 bases, with 11 bases between them. Germline-derived CDR1 and CDR2 are MNHEY and SVGAGI. CDR3 length: 13 amino acids. CDR3 loop: CASSRKDSQPQHF. CDR3 in DNA: TGTGCCAGCAGTCGCAAGGACAGTCAGCCCCAGCATTTT.

The CDR3 protein is CASSLAGTGHTDTQYF. DNA for the CDR3: TGCGCCAGCAGCTTGGCCGGGACAGGGCACACAGATACGCAGTATTTT. The rearrangement joins TRBV5-1 to TRBJ2-3; 9 bases are shared with TRBD1. The CDR3 runs 16 residues. Trimming cost V 0 bases and J 2 bases; bases outside gene matches: 4. Germline lookup yields CDR1 SGHRS and CDR2 YFSETQ.

This chain joins TRBV2 and TRBJ1-5; 9 bases map to TRBD1. Trimming took 4 bases from V and 2 from J; bases not matched to a gene: 12. The CDR3 length is 18 residues. Germline assignment: CDR1 SNHLY and CDR2 FYNNEI. CDR3 sequence: CASSGIPGTGIGNQPQHF. DNA for the CDR3: TGTGCCAGCAGTGGGATACCCGGGACAGGGATTGGCAATCAGCCCCAGCATTTT.

The chain carries TRBV1 and TRBJ1-4. TRBV1 is a recognized pseudogene. The CDR3 loop spans 15 amino acids. CDR3 loop: CTSSQGRNLNEKLFF. The CDR3, as DNA: TGCACCAGCAGCCAAGGACGGAACTTAAATGAAAAACTGTTTTTT.

This chain links TRBV18 with TRBJ1-4; maybe TRBD1 (5 bases). CDR3 length: 15 residues. The V end lost 3 bases, the J end lost 8 bases, and 16 bases lay between the germline ends. Germline values: CDR1 KGHSH, CDR2 LQKENI. CDR3 loop: CASSPVRGGTEKLFF. CDR3 sequence (DNA): TGTGCCAGCTCACCGGTCCGCGGGGGGACCGAAAAACTGTTTTTT.

The chain links TRBV9 to TRBJ2-3; D possibly corresponds to TRBD1 (6 bases). V was pared by 3 bases and J by 1 base, with 15 bases between. The CDR3 is made up of 16 amino acids. Per germline, CDR1 SGDLS and CDR2 YYNGEE. CDR3 amino acids: CASSASMTGGTDTQYF. The CDR3, as DNA: TGTGCCAGCAGCGCGTCTATGACAGGTGGCACAGATACGCAGTATTTT.

The chain carries TRBV12-5 and TRBJ2-5; 8 bases agree with TRBD2. CDR1 is LGHNT and CDR2 is FRNRAP in the germline V gene. This CDR3 is built from 15 residues. The V gene end was trimmed by 3 bases and the J gene end by 1 base; junction bases not matched to a gene: 4. This chain's CDR3 is CASGFHSGAQETQYF. The CDR3 DNA sequence: TGTGCTAGTGGTTTTCATAGCGGGGCCCAAGAGACCCAGTACTTC. Looking up the rest from reference TRBV12-5 and TRBJ2-5 gives the full variable domain: DARVTQTPRHKVTEMGQEVTMRCQPILGHNTVFWYRQTMMQGLELLAYFRNRAPLDDSGMPKDRFSAEMPDATLATLKIQPSEPRDSAVYFCASGFHSGAQETQYFGPGTRLLVL.

The V gene is TRBV18, the J gene TRBJ2-2; TRBD1 matches at 7 bases. Germline loops: CDR1 KGHSH, CDR2 LQKENI. The CDR3 length is 16 residues. V shed 2 bases, J shed 7 bases, and the junction held 10 bases outside the gene matches. The DNA for the CDR3 is TGTGCCAGCTCACCATGGGCGTTACAGGGGAACGGGGAGCTGTTTTTT. It specifies CASSPWALQGNGELFF.

The rearrangement links TRBV21-1 to TRBJ1-2. TRBV21-1 is shown as a pseudogene. The CDR3 runs to 14 residues. The CDR3 coding sequence is TGTGCCAGCAGCAAAGAAGGGACCGTCGTGGGCTACACCTTC. Translated, it gives CASSKEGTVVGYTF.